These 32 T cell receptor beta chains were all obtained from the same sample, sequenced in a study of T-cell memory formation after mild COVID-19. TCRdb itself ran the 5' RACE reads through MiXCR, one entry per CDR3 protein. The sample holds around 110,000 distinct CDR3 sequences, about a sixth seen once. The sample comprised PBMCs or a T cell subset sorted from them (not recorded which). These receptors were collected from an adult woman who had mild COVID-19 (a few samples of this study predate the infection). Cell type and time point are not known.

The chain recombines TRBV7-6 with TRBJ1-2, with a weak D call TRBD1 (5 bases). This CDR3 region has 16 residues. The V and J ends lost 5 bases and 1 base respectively, with 17 bases between them. Germline V CDR1 and CDR2: SGHVS, FNYEAQ. The DNA for the CDR3 is TGTGCCAGCAGCCCCGACGGTCTGGGGGGTAACTATGGCTACACCTTC. Translated: CASSPDGLGGNYGYTF. Full variable domain (remainder filled in from reference TRBV7-6 and TRBJ1-2): GAGVSQSPRYKVTKRGQDVALRCDPISGHVSLYWYRQALGQGPEFLTYFNYEAQQDKSGLPNDRFSAERPEGSISTLTIQRTEQRDSAMYRCASSPDGLGGNYGYTFGSGTRLTVV.

This clonotype was seen more than once but under ten times. The V call is TRBV7-9, the J call TRBJ2-7, with no clear D. This CDR3 contains 15 residues. V was trimmed by 6 bases and J by 0 bases, leaving 15 bases between them. Germline CDR1 reads SEHNR; CDR2 reads FQNEAQ (reference sequence). CDR3 sequence reads: CASSGLGYSSYEQYF. The CDR3 bases are TGTGCCAGCAGTGGCTTGGGATATTCCTCCTACGAGCAGTACTTC.

This clonotype turned up a few times. This chain joins TRBV6-1 and TRBJ2-3, with D possibly TRBD1 on 6 matching bases. This CDR3 comprises 16 residues. CDR1 is MNHNS, CDR2 SASEGT, per germline. The ends were cut back, 0 bases at V and 3 bases at J, with 13 bases in the middle. CDR3 protein: CASSEADRTVTDTQYF. CDR3 nucleotide sequence: TGTGCCAGCAGTGAAGCGGACCGGACAGTAACAGATACGCAGTATTTT.

The CDR3 reads CASSFRAAVRDTGELFF. The CDR3, as DNA: TGTGCCAGCAGCTTCAGGGCCGCGGTGAGGGACACCGGGGAGCTGTTTTTT. The rearrangement uses TRBV5-4 and TRBJ2-2, with D tentatively TRBD1 or TRBD2 (5 bases each). V was trimmed by 2 bases and J by 3 bases, leaving 17 bases between them. Germline V gives CDR1 SGHNT, CDR2 YYREEE (reference sequence). The CDR3 covers 17 residues.

The V and J genes are TRBV9 and TRBJ1-3; D not resolved. The germline V and J ends were trimmed by 2 bases and 8 bases, with 17 bases remaining between them. The CDR3 runs 15 residues. CDR1 is SGDLS and CDR2 is YYNGEE in the germline V gene. The CDR3 bases are TGTGCCAGCAGCGTTCCCTCGGGAGCCGGGGACACCATATATTTT. This encodes CASSVPSGAGDTIYF.

This sequence joins TRBV4-1 and TRBJ1-5; no reliable D call. Trimming took off 0 bases at V and 0 bases at J, with 12 bases between the two ends. CDR3 size: 17 residues. From germline, CDR1 is MGHRA and CDR2 YSYEKL. The CDR3 loop reads CASSQDLQKYSNQPQHF. In DNA form, the CDR3 reads TGCGCCAGCAGCCAAGATCTGCAGAAGTATAGCAATCAGCCCCAGCATTTT.

The rearrangement uses TRBV5-5 and TRBJ1-2; D is unresolved. In germline, CDR1 is SGHKS, CDR2 YYEKEE (reference sequence). This CDR3 comprises 13 residues. Between the trimmed V and J ends, which lost 0 bases and 4 bases, there was a span of 7 bases. DNA of the CDR3: TGTGCCAGCAGCTTGGAGGGCCCCTATGGCTACACCTTC. Translating it yields CASSLEGPYGYTF.

The chain links TRBV4-3 to TRBJ1-1; D is perhaps TRBD1 (5 bases). The CDR3 is 15 amino acids. Germline V CDR1 and CDR2: LGHNA, YSLEER. V gave up 5 bases and J gave up 0 bases, with 13 bases separating them. CDR3 protein: CASSFRDGMNTEAFF. The CDR3 DNA reads TGCGCCAGCAGCTTTCGGGACGGCATGAACACTGAAGCTTTCTTT.

The chain carries TRBV9 and TRBJ2-7, with TRBD1 matching over 9 bases. Germline V gene sequence: CDR1 SGDLS, CDR2 YYNGEE. Unmatched junction bases numbered 7, after V lost 2 bases and J lost 4 bases. CDR3 length: 15 amino acids. The CDR3 region has the DNA TGTGCCAGCAGCGTCTCAACCGGGACAGGGTACGAGCAGTACTTC. Translated, it gives CASSVSTGTGYEQYF. The whole variable domain, filled in from reference TRBV9 and TRBJ2-7, reads DSGVTQTPKHLITATGQRVTLRCSPRSGDLSVYWYQQSLDQGLQFLIQYYNGEERAKGNILERFSAQQFPDLHSELNLSSLELGDSALYFCASSVSTGTGYEQYFGPGTRLTVT.

This clonotype was picked up a small number of times. Written as DNA, the CDR3 is TGTGCCACCGGACAGGGGGCCGGGGAGCTGTTTTTT. It codes for CATGQGAGELFF. V and J are TRBV24-1 and TRBJ2-2; 10 bases line up with TRBD1. Looked up from germline, CDR1 is KGHDR and CDR2 is SFDVKD. Trimming removed 9 bases from V and 6 bases from J; junction bases left unmatched: 0. The CDR3 is 12 amino acids.

Only a few counts were recorded for this clonotype. This chain joins TRBV7-9 and TRBJ2-5; 11 bases match TRBD2. This CDR3 is 17 amino acids long. The ends lost 5 bases at V and 5 bases at J; junction bases unmatched: 13. Germline V lookup: CDR1 SEHNR, CDR2 FQNEAQ (reference sequence). CDR3 in amino acids: CASSAITSGSYWETQYF. The CDR3 DNA sequence: TGTGCCAGCAGCGCCATTACTAGCGGGAGTTATTGGGAGACCCAGTACTTC. The full variable domain, in which reference TRBV7-9 and TRBJ2-5 provide the parts outside the CDR3, is DTGVSQNPRHKITKRGQNVTFRCDPISEHNRLYWYRQTLGQGPEFLTYFQNEAQLEKSRLLSDRFSAERPKGSFSTLEIQRTEQGDSAMYLCASSAITSGSYWETQYFGPGTRLLVL.

V gene TRBV5-4 combines with J gene TRBJ2-7; a possible D gene is TRBD1 (6 bases). CDR3 length: 14 residues. V lost 3 bases and J lost 2, with 12 bases in between. Germline V CDR1 and CDR2: SGHNT, YYREEE (reference sequence). The CDR3 DNA follows: TGTGCCAGCAGCTCTTACAGGGTTCCCTACGAGCAGTACTTC. Amino acids: CASSSYRVPYEQYF. The full variable domain, rest sourced from reference TRBV5-4 and TRBJ2-7, is ETGVTQSPTHLIKTRGQQVTLRCSSQSGHNTVSWYQQALGQGPQFIFQYYREEENGRGNFPPRFSGLQFPNYSSELNVNALELDDSALYLCASSSYRVPYEQYFGPGTRLTVT.

V is TRBV7-9 and J is TRBJ2-2, with D hard to call. This CDR3 contains 14 residues. Trimming took 1 base from V and 4 from J, leaving 7 bases between them. The germline CDR1 and CDR2 sequences are SEHNR and FQNEAQ (reference sequence). The CDR3 loop is CASSLDQATGELFF. The CDR3 DNA reads TGTGCCAGCAGCTTAGATCAAGCCACCGGGGAGCTGTTTTTT.

In this sample, this clonotype turned up a few times. The chain links TRBV5-1 to TRBJ2-1; D remains ambiguous. This CDR3 spans 13 amino acids. Deletions cut 4 bases from V and 8 bases from J, with 13 bases between. CDR1 and CDR2 from the germline V gene are SGHRS and YFSETQ. CDR3 in DNA: TGCGCCAGCAGCCATGACCTTGGGGATGAGCAGTTCTTC. Residues: CASSHDLGDEQFF.

The V gene is TRBV25-1, the J gene TRBJ1-1, with 12 bases that match TRBD1. Per the germline V gene, CDR1 is MGHDK and CDR2 is SYGVNS. The ends lost 4 bases at V and 12 bases at J; junction bases unmatched: 18. This CDR3 spans 17 amino acids. CDR3 loop: CASSAKQGQGAAGGTFF. The CDR3 DNA reads as TGTGCCAGCAGTGCAAAACAGGGACAGGGGGCCGCGGGGGGCACTTTCTTT.

This clonotype was seen a handful of times. This chain uses TRBV12-3 or TRBV12-4 with TRBJ1-1; D perhaps matches TRBD1 (5 bases). The CDR3 runs to 13 residues. V was shortened by 4 bases and J by 1 base, with 7 bases between the two germline ends. The CDR3 protein is CASSWGGNTEAFF. In DNA, the CDR3 is TGTGCCAGCAGTTGGGGGGGGAACACTGAAGCTTTCTTT.

This clonotype was seen a handful of times. The gene calls are TRBV4-3 and TRBJ2-7; 8 positions match TRBD2. Germline V gene lookup returns CDR1 LGHNA and CDR2 YSLEER. V trimming: 0 bases; J trimming: 5 bases; junction bases outside the gene matches: 9. This CDR3 has 16 residues. The CDR3 reads CASSQDRTGGENEQYF. The CDR3 DNA follows: TGCGCCAGCAGCCAAGATAGGACGGGAGGGGAAAACGAGCAGTACTTC.

As DNA, the CDR3 is TGCGCCAGCAGCCCTCTCACGTCGGGAGACAATGAGCAGTTCTTC. This encodes CASSPLTSGDNEQFF. The V and J genes are TRBV4-1 and TRBJ2-1; weak D call: TRBD2 (6 bases). Per the germline V gene, CDR1 is MGHRA and CDR2 is YSYEKL. Trimming pared 4 bases from V and 5 bases from J, leaving 15 bases between. The CDR3 runs 15 residues.

This clonotype was detected only a few times. The chain is built from TRBV7-9 and TRBJ2-2; no reliable D call. Germline CDR1 and CDR2: SEHNR and FQNEAQ (reference sequence). There are 16 residues in the CDR3. V lost 6 bases and J lost 6, with 20 bases in between. The CDR3 reads CASSQRVKLDAGELFF. CDR3 bases: TGTGCCAGCAGTCAACGGGTGAAGTTGGACGCCGGGGAGCTGTTTTTT.

This clonotype was counted many times. V is TRBV19 and J is TRBJ2-2; D remains unclear. Germline V CDR1 and CDR2: LNHDA, SQIVND (reference sequence). The length of the CDR3 is 15 residues. V was trimmed by 3 bases and J by 0 bases, leaving 8 bases between them. CDR3 in amino acids: CASSIKTANTGELFF. The CDR3, as DNA: TGTGCCAGTAGTATCAAAACAGCGAACACCGGGGAGCTGTTTTTT.

Only a few counts were recorded for this clonotype. This chain joins TRBV7-8 and TRBJ2-3, with D possibly being TRBD2 (6 bases). The CDR3 is 15 residues long. Trimming cost V 5 bases and J 5 bases, with 17 bases left between them. CDR1 and CDR2 from the germline V gene are SGHVS and FQNEAQ. The CDR3 spells CASSPQGRFIDTQYF. CDR3 in DNA: TGTGCCAGCAGCCCCCAAGGGAGGTTTATAGATACGCAGTATTTT.

The chain combines TRBV24-1 with TRBJ1-5; the match to TRBD1 covers 8 bases. Unmatched junction bases numbered 2, after V lost 2 bases and J lost 0 bases. CDR3 length: 16 residues. Germline assignment: CDR1 KGHDR and CDR2 SFDVKD. CDR3 residues: CATSDSRGLSNQPQHF. The CDR3 DNA sequence: TGTGCCACCAGTGATTCCAGGGGGCTTAGCAATCAGCCCCAGCATTTT.

This clonotype was recorded many times. The gene calls are TRBV20-1 and TRBJ2-7; D is unclear. Germline lookup yields CDR1 DFQATT and CDR2 SNEGSKA (reference sequence). The CDR3 loop spans 12 amino acids. Deletions cut 5 bases from V and 4 bases from J, with 12 bases between. The CDR3 is CSARWQSYEQYF. The CDR3 nucleotides are TGCAGTGCTCGTTGGCAGTCTTACGAGCAGTACTTC.

The V and J genes are TRBV5-4 and TRBJ2-1; D is uncertain. With 0 bases removed from V and 0 bases from J, the gap between germline ends came to 19 bases. The CDR3 spans 19 residues. Germline V gene sequence: CDR1 SGHNT, CDR2 YYREEE (reference sequence). CDR3 residues: CASSLAGIAWTSSYNEQFF. CDR3 in DNA: TGTGCCAGCAGCTTGGCCGGAATAGCTTGGACGAGCTCCTACAATGAGCAGTTCTTC. The full variable domain, in which reference TRBV5-4 and TRBJ2-1 provide the parts outside the CDR3, is ETGVTQSPTHLIKTRGQQVTLRCSSQSGHNTVSWYQQALGQGPQFIFQYYREEENGRGNFPPRFSGLQFPNYSSELNVNALELDDSALYLCASSLAGIAWTSSYNEQFFGPGTRLTVL.

This clonotype turned up a few times. V and J are TRBV4-3 and TRBJ2-1; no clear D. This CDR3 spans 13 amino acids. CDR1 is LGHNA, CDR2 YSLEER, per germline. V lost 4 bases and J 5 bases, leaving 9 bases between the germline ends. The CDR3 DNA is TGCGCCAGCAGCCGGTTGATTAACAATGAGCAGTTCTTC. The encoded protein is CASSRLINNEQFF.

This chain joins TRBV12-3 or TRBV12-4 and TRBJ2-5; 7 nucleotides agree with TRBD2. The J call may be in error: the DNA end matches TRBJ2-1 better. The CDR3 spans 15 residues. CDR3 region: CASSQSGTKYNEQFF. Written as DNA, the CDR3 is TGTGCCAGCAGTCAAAGCGGGACTAAGTACAATGAGCAGTTCTTC.

This clonotype came up a few times. The junction departs from the called germline gene at one end, perhaps through a read error. DNA of the CDR3: TGTGCCAGCAGCGTAGCTGGGACAGGGAAGGCCTTC. Translating gives CASSVAGTGKAF. The V and J genes are TRBV9 and TRBJ1-2; 9 positions agree with TRBD1. In germline, CDR1 is SGDLS, CDR2 YYNGEE. The CDR3 extends over 12 amino acids. The full variable domain, rest sourced from reference TRBV9 and TRBJ1-2, is DSGVTQTPKHLITATGQRVTLRCSPRSGDLSVYWYQQSLDQGLQFLIQYYNGEERAKGNILERFSAQQFPDLHSELNLSSLELGDSALYFCASSVAGTGKAFGSGTRLTVV.

Only a few counts were recorded for this clonotype. The chain has TRBV24-1 and TRBJ1-2; a weak D match, TRBD1 (5 bases). Germline V gene data show CDR1 as KGHDR and CDR2 as SFDVKD. The CDR3 has 13 amino acids. Trimming removed 7 bases from V and 7 bases from J, with 15 bases in between. CDR3 nucleotides: TGTGCCACCAGCCCGAGTGGGACCAGTGGCTACACCTTC. This sequence encodes CATSPSGTSGYTF.

A few counts support this clonotype. The DNA for the CDR3 is TGTGCCAGCAGCGTAGAAGGGGAACAAGAGACCCAGTACTTC. Its translation: CASSVEGEQETQYF. The chain joins TRBV9 to TRBJ2-5, with D possibly matching TRBD1 (5 bases). This CDR3 is 14 amino acids long. V was clipped by 0 bases and J by 2 bases, with 8 bases between them. CDR1 and CDR2 from the germline V gene are SGDLS and YYNGEE.

The chain links TRBV20-1 to TRBJ2-1, with TRBD2 matching 8 bases. Germline lookup yields CDR1 DFQATT and CDR2 SNEGSKA (reference sequence). V lost 3 bases and J lost 9; bases outside the gene matches: 7. This CDR3 has 13 residues. The CDR3 spells CSAREAGVGEQFF. For the CDR3, the DNA is TGCAGTGCTAGGGAAGCGGGAGTAGGTGAGCAGTTCTTC.

This chain connects TRBV5-1 to TRBJ1-4; D might be TRBD1 (5 bases). Germline loops: CDR1 SGHRS, CDR2 YFSETQ. The V gene lost 0 bases and the J gene lost 9 bases, with 15 bases spanning the gap. The CDR3 covers 15 residues. CDR3 DNA: TGCGCCAGCAGCTTGGCCGGGACCCAAGGAAAAAAACTGTTTTTT. Its translation: CASSLAGTQGKKLFF. Using reference TRBV5-1 and TRBJ1-4 for the parts outside the CDR3, the full variable domain is KAGVTQTPRYLIKTRGQQVTLSCSPISGHRSVSWYQQTPGQGLQFLFEYFSETQRNKGNFPGRFSGRQFSNSRSEMNVSTLELGDSALYLCASSLAGTQGKKLFFGSGTQLSVL.

The chain combines TRBV7-9 with TRBJ1-2; TRBD1 agrees at 7 bases. The CDR3 length is 13 residues. Germline V CDR1 and CDR2: SEHNR, FQNEAQ (reference sequence). Losses at the gene ends were 1 base for V and 4 bases for J; bases not matched to a gene: 0. CDR3 sequence reads: CASSLGDSYGYTF. The CDR3 DNA reads TGTGCCAGCAGCTTAGGGGACAGCTATGGCTACACCTTC.